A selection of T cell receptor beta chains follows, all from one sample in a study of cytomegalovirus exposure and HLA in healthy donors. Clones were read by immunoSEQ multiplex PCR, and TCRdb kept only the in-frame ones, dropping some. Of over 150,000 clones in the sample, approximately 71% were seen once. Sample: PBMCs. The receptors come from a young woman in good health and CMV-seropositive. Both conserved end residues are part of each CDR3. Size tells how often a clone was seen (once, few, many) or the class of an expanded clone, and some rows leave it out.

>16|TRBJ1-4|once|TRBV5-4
CASSLGGRATNEKLFF
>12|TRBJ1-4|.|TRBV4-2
CASSHPDEKLFF
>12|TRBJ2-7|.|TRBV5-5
CASSQTGYEQYF
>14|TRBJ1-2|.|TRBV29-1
CSVERGLTNYGYTF
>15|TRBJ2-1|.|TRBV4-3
CASSQDPSSYNEQFF
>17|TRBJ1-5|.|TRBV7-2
CASSRGTGDFKYQPQHF
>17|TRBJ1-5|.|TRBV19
CASSTLRWGQNNQPQHF
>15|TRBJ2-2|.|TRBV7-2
CASSSRGGLGGELFF
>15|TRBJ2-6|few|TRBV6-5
CASSRQDSGANVLTF
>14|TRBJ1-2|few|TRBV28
CASGSLRVGYGYTF
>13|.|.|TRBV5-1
CASSLDASYEQYF
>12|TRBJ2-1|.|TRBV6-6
CASSPLGETQFF
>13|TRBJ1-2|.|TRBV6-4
CASSDGRVDGYTF
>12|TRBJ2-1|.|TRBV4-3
CASSQDTDLQFF
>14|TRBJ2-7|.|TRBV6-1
CASSGSSGGYEQYF
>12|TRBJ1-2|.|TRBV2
CASRQTGVGYTF
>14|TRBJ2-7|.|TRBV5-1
CASSSGQGFDEQYF
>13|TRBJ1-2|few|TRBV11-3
CASSLRDKYGYTF
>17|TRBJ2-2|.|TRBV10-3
CASSEKAGGPGTGELFF
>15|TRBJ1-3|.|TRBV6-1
CASFRGFALGNTIYF
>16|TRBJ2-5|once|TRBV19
CASSTALAGSQETQYF
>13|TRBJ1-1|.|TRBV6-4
CASRWTENTEAFF
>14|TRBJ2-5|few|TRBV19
CASSIPGGQETQYF
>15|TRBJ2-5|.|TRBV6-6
CASSSSTRAPETQYF
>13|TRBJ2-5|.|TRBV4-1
CASSQGPQETQYF
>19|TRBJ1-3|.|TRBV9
CASSVHGDSPFRAGNTIYF
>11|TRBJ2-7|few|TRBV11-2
CASSSIYEQYF
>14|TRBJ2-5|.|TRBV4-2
CASSLTGATQTQYF
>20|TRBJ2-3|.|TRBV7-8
CASSSRYNPTRTGSTDTQYF
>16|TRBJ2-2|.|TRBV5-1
CASSLAGTGATGELFF
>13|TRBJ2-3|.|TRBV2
CASRSGGPDTQYF
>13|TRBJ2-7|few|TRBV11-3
CASSSGQGYEQYF
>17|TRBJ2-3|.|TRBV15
CATSRAGAGGRSDTQYF
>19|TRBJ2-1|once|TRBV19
CASSIFLSASGGDWNEQFF
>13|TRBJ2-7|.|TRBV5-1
CASSSLNSYEQYF
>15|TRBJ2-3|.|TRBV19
CASSIDYGNTDTQYF
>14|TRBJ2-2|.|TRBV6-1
CASSANSLTGELFF
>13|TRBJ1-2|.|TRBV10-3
CAISETVNYGYTF
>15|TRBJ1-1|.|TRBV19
CASSTPGGKNTEAFF
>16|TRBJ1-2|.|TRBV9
CASSVEQLGGVDGYTF
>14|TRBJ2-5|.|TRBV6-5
CASSYRDREETQYF
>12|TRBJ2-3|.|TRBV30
CAKKTGTDTQYF
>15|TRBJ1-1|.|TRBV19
CASSPFGQGVTEAFF
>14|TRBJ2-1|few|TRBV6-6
CASRNDRVSYEQFF
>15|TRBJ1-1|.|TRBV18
CASSEYVTSGTEAFF
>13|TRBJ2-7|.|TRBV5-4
CASSLQGSYEQYF
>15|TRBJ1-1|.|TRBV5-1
CASTPTGGERTEAFF
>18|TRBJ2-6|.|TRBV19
CASSPATGTRSGANVLTF
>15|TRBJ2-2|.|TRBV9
CASSGDRRYTGELFF
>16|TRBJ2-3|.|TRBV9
CASSVARTGGKDTQYF
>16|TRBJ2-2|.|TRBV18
CASSRRDRVYAGELFF
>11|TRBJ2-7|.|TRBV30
CAWRTGEEQYF
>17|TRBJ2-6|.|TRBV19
CASSMRDRGSGANVLTF